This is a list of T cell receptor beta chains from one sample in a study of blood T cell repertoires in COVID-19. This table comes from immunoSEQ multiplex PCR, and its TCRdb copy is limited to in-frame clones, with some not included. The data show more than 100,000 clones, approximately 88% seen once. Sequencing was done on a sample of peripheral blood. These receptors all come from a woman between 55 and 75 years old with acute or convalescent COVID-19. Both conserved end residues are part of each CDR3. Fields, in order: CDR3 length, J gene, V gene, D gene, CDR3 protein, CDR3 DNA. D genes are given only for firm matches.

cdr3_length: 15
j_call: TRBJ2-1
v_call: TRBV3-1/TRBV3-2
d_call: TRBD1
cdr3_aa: CASSQGQGDYNEQFF
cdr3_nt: TGTGCCAGCAGCCAAGGACAGGGGGACTACAATGAGCAGTTCTTC

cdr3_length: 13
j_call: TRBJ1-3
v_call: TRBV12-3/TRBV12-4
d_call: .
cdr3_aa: CASTRTTGNTIYF
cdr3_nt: TGTGCCAGCACCCGGACAACTGGAAACACCATATATTTT

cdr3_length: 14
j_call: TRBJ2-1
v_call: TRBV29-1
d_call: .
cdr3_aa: CSGSRRGPYNEQFF
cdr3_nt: TGCAGCGGGTCTAGGCGCGGTCCCTACAATGAGCAGTTCTTC

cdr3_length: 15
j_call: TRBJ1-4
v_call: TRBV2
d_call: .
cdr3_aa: CASRSGSRPSEKLFF
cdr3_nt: TGTGCCAGCAGGTCCGGGAGCCGACCTAGTGAAAAACTGTTTTTT

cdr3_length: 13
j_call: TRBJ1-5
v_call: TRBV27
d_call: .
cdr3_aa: CASSFVGGQPQHF
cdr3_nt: TGTGCCAGCAGTTTTGTGGGAGGGCAGCCCCAGCATTTT

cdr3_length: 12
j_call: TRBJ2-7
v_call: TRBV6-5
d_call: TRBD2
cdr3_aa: CASSRLAGEQYF
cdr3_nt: TGTGCCAGCAGCCGACTAGCCGGCGAGCAGTACTTC

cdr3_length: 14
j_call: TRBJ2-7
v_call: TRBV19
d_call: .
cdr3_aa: CASSIVSETYEQYF
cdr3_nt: TGTGCCAGTAGTATTGTATCCGAGACCTACGAGCAGTACTTC

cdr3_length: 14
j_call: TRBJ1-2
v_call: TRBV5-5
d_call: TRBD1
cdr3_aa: CASSITGGNYGYTF
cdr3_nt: TGTGCCAGCAGCATAACAGGGGGGAACTATGGCTACACCTTC

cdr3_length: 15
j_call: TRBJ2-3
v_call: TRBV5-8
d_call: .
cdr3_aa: CASSLYDRSTDTQYF
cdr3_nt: TGTGCCAGCAGCTTGTATGACAGGTCTACAGATACGCAGTATTTT

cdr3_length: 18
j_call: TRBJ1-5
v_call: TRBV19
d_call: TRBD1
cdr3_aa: CASSISPFDRVPNQPQHF
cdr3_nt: TGTGCCAGTAGTATCTCCCCCTTTGACAGGGTACCCAATCAGCCCCAGCATTTT

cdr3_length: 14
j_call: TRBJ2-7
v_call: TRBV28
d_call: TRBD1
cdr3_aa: CASSFGDRDYEQYF
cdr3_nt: TGTGCCAGCAGTTTCGGAGACAGGGACTACGAGCAGTACTTC

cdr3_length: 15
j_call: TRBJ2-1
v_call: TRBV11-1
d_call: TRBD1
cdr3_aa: CASSSSLDRADEQFF
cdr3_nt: TGTGCCAGCAGCTCCTCCTTGGACAGGGCGGATGAGCAGTTCTTC